This T cell receptor (beta chain) emerged from a study of blood T cell repertoires in COVID-19 (dated by TCRdb to about 2020). In terms of the full investigation: Collaborator samples came from the United States, Italy and Spain and covered acute and convalescent phases of COVID-19. The prospective study material was composed of cDNA or gDNA derived from T cells, B-cell-depleted T cells, or PBMCs. The dataset comprised deeply sampled blood TCRbeta repertoires from subjects exposed to, actively infected with, or recovered from COVID-19. The repertoires were made available in a free public database intended to serve as a resource for research on the immune response to SARS-CoV-2. Samples were obtained from the ongoing ImmuneRACE study (first 160 participants) and from about 1,300 subjects provided by 6 global collaborators. Nearly every sample came with metadata listing a de-identified subject ID, COVID-19 status, age in years and sex. Where available, HLA class I and class II types were taken from metadata supplied by the sample provider and were not determined by assay-based typing. Overall study results and their limits: Clinical and demographic metadata were provided uncurated, with the amount varying by source and participant.

V drops 4 bases and J drops 6 bases, leaving 12 bases in between. The germline V gene specifies SGHTA as CDR1 and FQGNSA as CDR2. The CDR3 starts with the cysteine, ends with the phenylalanine, and has 13 residues. Solely the CDR3 DNA is kept, with 39 bases framed from the first base. Concerning this clone: The antigen it binds to is not known. Base quality data are lacking; no much larger clone is found one base away.

TCRbeta CDR3 regions were amplified from genomic DNA using the immunoSEQ Assay, a bias-controlled multiplex PCR. The published analysis was carried out like this. Within the assay, amplification of reference gene primers was used to estimate how many nucleated cells each sample contained. To quantify the absolute abundance of each unique TCRbeta CDR3 rearrangement, sequence reads were collapsed and filtered. For each sample, productive Simpson clonality was calculated as the square root of Simpson's diversity index over productive rearrangements. This immuneACCESS table, as held by TCRdb, lists in-frame sequences with V and J called but not all clones. Of the missing ones, under half trace to an unresolved V gene in checked studies; the others have no known cause. Clone size and V and J calls were adopted from that table, with D and trimming inferred from the DNA. The sample contains fewer than 200,000 clones, roughly four fifths of them found a single time. Around 12% of the sample rests with the top ten.

One collaborating source in Seattle enrolled patients while the patients were actively infected and followed the patients over time throughout the course of disease. The collaborating institutions used their own protocols to collect whole blood in K2EDTA tubes. For TCRbeta analysis, collaborators shipped samples in one of three forms: frozen whole blood, isolated PBMCs, or DNA extracted from either of those sample types. The sequencing sample was made of peripheral blood. The TCR originated in an elderly woman with COVID-19, enrolled during active disease. The chain employs TRBV7-2 and TRBJ1-2; the best D guess is TRBD1, with 5 bases matching. The DNA reads TGTGCCAGCAGCTCGAACGGGGGTGATGGCTACACCTTC. The resulting protein is CASSSNGGDGYTF.